A single T cell receptor beta chain is shown here with its context. Profiled with immunoSEQ multiplex PCR; TCRdb holds only in-frame clones, not every one. Of about 120,000 clones in the sample, 70% to 90% were seen once. This entry comes from a study of T cell responses to AZD1222 COVID-19 vaccine. Sequenced material: peripheral blood, taken on day 0 of AZD1222 vaccination. The source of this sequence is an adult in good health.

CDR3 sequence (DNA): TGCGCCAGCAGCCCGGGAACTACAGGGGGCCAGCAGCCCCAGCATTTT. Translation: CASSPGTTGGQQPQHF. The V gene is TRBV5-1, the J gene TRBJ1-5; 9 bases align to TRBD1. Germline CDR1 is SGHRS and CDR2 is YFSETQ. With V trimmed by 4 bases and J by 7 bases, 12 bases remained unmatched. CDR3 length: 16 residues.